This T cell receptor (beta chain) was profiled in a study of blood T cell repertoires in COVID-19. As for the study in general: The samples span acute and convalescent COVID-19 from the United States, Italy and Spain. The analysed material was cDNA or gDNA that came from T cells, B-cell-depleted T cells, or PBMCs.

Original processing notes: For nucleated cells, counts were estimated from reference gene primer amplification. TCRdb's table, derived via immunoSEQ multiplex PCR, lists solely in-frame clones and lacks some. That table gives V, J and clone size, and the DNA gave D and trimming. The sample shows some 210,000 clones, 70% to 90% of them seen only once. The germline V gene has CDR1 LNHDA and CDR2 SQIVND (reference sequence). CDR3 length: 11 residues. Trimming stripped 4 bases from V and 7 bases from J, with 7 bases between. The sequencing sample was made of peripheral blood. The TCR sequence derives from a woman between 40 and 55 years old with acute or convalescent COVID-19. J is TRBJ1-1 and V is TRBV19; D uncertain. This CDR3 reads CASSNRYEAFF. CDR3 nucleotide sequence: TGTGCCAGTAGTAACAGATATGAAGCTTTCTTT.